The entry below gives a single TCR beta chain sequence along with its context. This clonotype has a handful of counts. The antigen this receptor binds is unknown. The record has no base qualities; no much larger clone is one base away. Sequencing took place on an Illumina HiSeq 1500. The raw public data were reprocessed by TCRdb itself: fastp quality trimming at Q25, MiXCR clonotype calling, in-frame beta chains only. CDR3 protein sequences are deduplicated, and each keeps its most common genes and DNA. In this sample the table shows about 60,000 distinct CDR3 sequences, 33% of which occur a single time. Around 70% of the sample lies in the top ten. This entry is derived from a study of T cell repertoires in cytomegalovirus infection (dated by TCRdb to about 2019). Describing the broader study: Because public TCR beta signatures pointed to carriage of CMV infection together with the matching HLA type, the HLA type of each donor mattered for the analysis.

What the authors observed across the whole study: The ex vivo response was dominated by HLA-C-restricted CMV-specific TCR beta clonotypes, which also provided the single most frequent clonotype in two of eight donors. Carriers of CMV infection plus the relevant HLA type were discriminated by the cumulative frequency of public TCR beta family members in the study cohort and in an independent approximately 360-donor cohort.

From the cysteine up to the phenylalanine, the CDR3 has a length of 14 residues. The CDR3 DNA has 42 bases and is translated from base 1. The germline V gene yields SGHRS for CDR1 and YFSETQ for CDR2. V is reduced by 4 bases and J by 11 bases, leaving a spacing of 18 bases between them. The chain links TRBV5-1 with TRBJ1-4; a confident D gene designation cannot be given. Sequencing used PBMCs, sequenced either directly or after in vitro stimulation (not recorded which). The receptor was derived from a human donor in good health (CMV status not recorded). Some clones in this sample may be carry-over from other donors' samples. The CDR3 region has the sequence CASSGKGLSEKLFF. The nucleotides read TGCGCCAGCAGCGGAAAGGGATTGAGTGAGAAACTGTTTTTT. The entire variable domain, with the stretches around the CDR3 drawn from the reference TRBV5-1 and TRBJ1-4 proteins, is KAGVTQTPRYLIKTRGQQVTLSCSPISGHRSVSWYQQTPGQGLQFLFEYFSETQRNKGNFPGRFSGRQFSNSRSEMNVSTLELGDSALYLCASSGKGLSEKLFFGSGTQLSVL.